This T cell receptor beta chain was sequenced for a study of shared clonotypes between healthy human individuals. Trimming stripped 6 bases from V and 7 bases from J, with 12 bases between. Germline V gene lookup returns CDR1 MDHEN and CDR2 SYDVKM. The CDR3 has 12 residues. In this sample, this clone turned up once. Measured with immunoSEQ multiplex PCR; TCRdb has only the in-frame clones, and not every one. The sample comprises 1,500,000 or so clones, approximately 98.5% of which are singletons, and around 0.38% rests with the top ten. The receptor was isolated from a man younger than 40 in good health. Sequenced sample: naive CD4+ T cells sorted from blood. Subset: CD45RA+ positively selected. The chain employs TRBV28 and TRBJ2-5; D ambiguous. The CDR3 reads CASSSGGGTQYF. The CDR3 DNA reads TGTGCCAGCAGCTCCGGCGGTGGGACCCAGTACTTC.